These T cell receptor beta chains were read from a single sample in a study of blood T cell repertoires in COVID-19. Sequencing was performed with immunoSEQ multiplex PCR; in TCRdb, only in-frame clones are kept and a portion is missing. The table has 400,000 to 450,000 clones, 90% seen once. The sequenced sample was PBMCs or T cells enriched from blood (not recorded which). These receptors all stem from a man between 18 and 29 years old who had recovered from COVID-19. Each CDR3 is given with its conserved first and last residue. A D gene is named only where the DNA matches it firmly. Rows may omit the clone size; those that give it use once, few, many or a size class.

size	V	D	J	CDR3	DNA
once	TRBV2	-	TRBJ2-7	CASSVLTSERTGREQYF	TGTGCCAGCAGTGTTCTCACTAGCGAGAGAACAGGGCGGGAGCAGTACTTC
-	TRBV10-3	-	TRBJ1-2	CAISEKDSYGYTF	TGTGCCATCAGTGAGAAGGACAGCTATGGCTACACCTTC
-	TRBV6-1	-	TRBJ2-2	CASSGGRTYNTGELFF	TGTGCCAGCAGTGGTGGTCGGACTTATAACACCGGGGAGCTGTTTTTT
-	TRBV5-1	-	TRBJ1-1	CASSGPGQNTEAFF	TGCGCCAGCAGCGGACCGGGACAAAACACTGAAGCTTTCTTT
-	TRBV23-1	-	TRBJ1-2	CASSQKREGRAPYGYTF	TGCGCCAGCAGTCAAAAGCGGGAGGGCAGGGCTCCCTATGGCTACACCTTC
-	TRBV18	-	TRBJ2-2	CASSLQGHGSGELFF	TGTGCCAGCTCACTTCAGGGGCATGGATCCGGGGAGCTGTTTTTT
few	TRBV2	TRBD2	TRBJ2-7	CASSPRSGGYEQYF	TGTGCCAGCAGCCCCAGATCGGGGGGCTACGAGCAGTACTTC
-	TRBV2	-	TRBJ1-2	CASSDPQPHTF	TGTGCCAGCAGTGACCCACAACCCCACACCTTC
-	TRBV20-1	-	TRBJ1-5	CSASPQDSNQPQHF	TGCAGTGCTAGTCCACAGGATAGCAATCAGCCCCAGCATTTT
-	TRBV10-1	TRBD1	TRBJ1-2	CASSADRGTYGYTF	TGCGCCAGCAGTGCGGACAGGGGAACCTATGGCTACACCTTC
once	TRBV19	TRBD1	TRBJ1-6	CASTADRVSSPLHF	TGTGCCAGTACCGCGGACAGGGTGAGTTCACCCCTCCACTTT
-	TRBV20-1	-	TRBJ1-4	CSALQGGKLFF	TGCAGTGCGCTCCAGGGTGGAAAACTGTTTTTT
-	TRBV9	TRBD1	TRBJ2-3	CASSKGTGLSDTQYF	TGTGCCAGCAGCAAGGGGACAGGGTTATCGGATACGCAGTATTTT
-	TRBV5-4	TRBD1	TRBJ1-2	CASSPNVRDRGSLNYGYTF	TGTGCCAGCAGCCCTAATGTTCGGGACAGGGGGTCTCTTAACTATGGCTACACCTTC
-	TRBV29-1	TRBD1	TRBJ1-2	CSAGQANGYTF	TGCAGCGCCGGACAGGCGAATGGCTACACCTTC
-	TRBV10-1	-	TRBJ1-2	CASSEDRSYGYTF	TGCGCCAGCAGCGAAGACAGATCCTATGGCTACACCTTC
few	TRBV2	TRBD1	TRBJ2-7	CASSVGTGAYEQYF	TGTGCCAGCAGTGTAGGGACAGGGGCGTACGAGCAGTACTTC
-	TRBV5-1	TRBD2	TRBJ2-1	CASSLLAGGYNEQFF	TGCGCCAGCAGCCTACTAGCGGGAGGGTATAATGAGCAGTTCTTC
once	TRBV6-5	TRBD2	TRBJ2-1	CASSTTSGRYNEQFF	TGTGCCAGCAGTACCACTAGCGGGAGGTACAATGAGCAGTTCTTC
-	TRBV30	TRBD2	TRBJ2-2	CAQLGLAGPTGELFF	TGTGCTCAGCTAGGACTAGCGGGACCGACCGGGGAGCTGTTTTTT
-	TRBV3-1/TRBV3-2	TRBD2	TRBJ2-3	CASSQGRLAGVADTQYF	TGTGCCAGCAGCCAGGGTAGACTAGCGGGAGTAGCAGATACGCAGTATTTT
-	TRBV27	-	TRBJ1-2	CASSLFGGQNYGYTF	TGTGCCAGCAGTTTATTTGGTGGACAGAACTATGGCTACACCTTC
-	TRBV19	TRBD1	TRBJ2-1	CASRDRGLGEQFF	TGTGCCAGCCGGGACAGGGGGCTGGGTGAGCAGTTCTTC